The sequence of this T cell receptor beta chain was determined in a study of human T cells and chemical hapten exposure. Germline CDR1 reads DFQATT; CDR2 reads SNEGSKA (reference sequence). V shed 4 bases and J shed 0 bases, with 9 bases lying between them. This CDR3 region has 13 residues. Via MiXCR, TCRdb re-called the RACE reads, giving one row per CDR3 protein. The repertoire holds 150,000 to 200,000 distinct CDR3 sequences, with about a quarter as singletons. Regarding time point: patch test 3, about 24 weeks after DPC sensitization. The treatment is: therapeutic diphenylcyclopropenone sensitization with weekly scalp DPC. Only after blood had been drawn was each patch test applied.

The specimen was whole blood, collected in connection with sensitization to the hapten diphenylcyclopropenone (DPC). The clonotype comes from a young woman with alopecia areata. Some clones in this sample may be carry-over from other donors' samples. The chain carries TRBV20-1 and TRBJ2-5, with D perhaps matching TRBD1 or TRBD2 (5 bases each). CDR3 loop: CSATSGHQETQYF. CDR3 bases: TGCAGTGCTACGTCGGGACACCAAGAGACCCAGTACTTC.